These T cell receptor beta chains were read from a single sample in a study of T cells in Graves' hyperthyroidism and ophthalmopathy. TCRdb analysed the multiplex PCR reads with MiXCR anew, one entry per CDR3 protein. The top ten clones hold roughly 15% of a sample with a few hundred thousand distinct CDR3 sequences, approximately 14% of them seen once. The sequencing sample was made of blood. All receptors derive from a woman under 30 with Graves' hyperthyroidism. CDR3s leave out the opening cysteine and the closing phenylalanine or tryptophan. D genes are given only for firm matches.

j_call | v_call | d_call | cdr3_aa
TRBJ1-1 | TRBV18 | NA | ASSPQGGTEAF
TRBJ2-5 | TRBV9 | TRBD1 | ASSIQGEETQY
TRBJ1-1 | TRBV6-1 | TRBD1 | ASSVFFTGDTEAF
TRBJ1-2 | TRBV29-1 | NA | SVVSNREKNYGYT
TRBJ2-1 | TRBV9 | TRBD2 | ASSVAARTSGPYNEQF
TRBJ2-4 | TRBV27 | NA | ASSLSGPNIQY
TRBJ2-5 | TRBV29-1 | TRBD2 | SARTSVETQY
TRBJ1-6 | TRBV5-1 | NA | ASSLLGLNSPLH
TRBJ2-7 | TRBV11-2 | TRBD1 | ASSLDQTGTGWEEQY
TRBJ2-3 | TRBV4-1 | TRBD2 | ASSQAGLAGGEDTQY
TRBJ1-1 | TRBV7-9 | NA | ASSLGNLMNTEAF
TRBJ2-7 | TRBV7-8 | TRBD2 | ASSSPTPSGSEQY
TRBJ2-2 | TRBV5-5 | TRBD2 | ASSLALAGFANTGELF
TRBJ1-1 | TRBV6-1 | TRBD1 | ASDLPGTDLNTEAF
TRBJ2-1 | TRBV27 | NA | ASSLSTGLYNEQF
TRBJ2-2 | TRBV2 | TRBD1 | ASRAGTGNTGELF
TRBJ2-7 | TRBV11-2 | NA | ASSFQIGTQSYEQY
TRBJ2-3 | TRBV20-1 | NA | SATGGSGRIAKGDTQY
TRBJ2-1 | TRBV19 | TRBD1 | ATQGAGGYNEQF
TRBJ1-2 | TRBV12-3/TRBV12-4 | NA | ASSLEGGANYGYT
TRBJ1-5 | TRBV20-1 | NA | SARGRVQPQH
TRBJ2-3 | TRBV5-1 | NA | ASSQGSADTQY
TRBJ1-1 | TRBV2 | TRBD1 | ASRVTGAAGTEAF
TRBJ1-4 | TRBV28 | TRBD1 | ASSTRQGLNEKLF
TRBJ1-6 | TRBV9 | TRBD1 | ASSVGQGDNSPLH
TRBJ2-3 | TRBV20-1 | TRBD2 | SASFGLAGSDTQY
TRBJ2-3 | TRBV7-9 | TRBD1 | ASSLFQGVSTDTQY
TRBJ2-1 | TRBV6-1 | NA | ASGAGIRNEQF
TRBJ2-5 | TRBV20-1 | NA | SADGSRRQETQY
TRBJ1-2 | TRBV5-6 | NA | ASSPPDRKIYGYT